The T cell receptor (beta chain) under discussion was sequenced for a study of regulatory and conventional T cells in RAG deficiency. Whole-study findings and limits: Shorter CDR3s in all patient subsets; >75% Treg-Tconv overlap in Omenn.

The CDR3 runs to 16 residues. From germline, CDR1 is MGHRA and CDR2 YSYEKL. Trimming removed 4 bases from V and 2 bases from J, with 15 bases in between. A note on this clone: What it binds is unknown.

Clones were sequenced by immunoSEQ multiplex PCR, and TCRdb holds only the in-frame ones, with some missing. Of 2,000 to 3,000 clones listed, roughly four fifths are singletons. Conventional CD4+ T cells were sorted from blood as CD25-low CD127-high cells. The sequence was obtained from a human donor with RAG deficiency presenting as severe combined immunodeficiency. Sequenced sample: CD4+ effector T cells sorted from blood. The chain has TRBV4-1 and TRBJ2-4, with a weak D call TRBD2 (6 bases). Here the CDR3 DNA reads TGCGCCAGCAGCCCCAGACGCGGGGTTCCCAAAAACATTCAGTACTTC. As protein: CASSPRRGVPKNIQYF.